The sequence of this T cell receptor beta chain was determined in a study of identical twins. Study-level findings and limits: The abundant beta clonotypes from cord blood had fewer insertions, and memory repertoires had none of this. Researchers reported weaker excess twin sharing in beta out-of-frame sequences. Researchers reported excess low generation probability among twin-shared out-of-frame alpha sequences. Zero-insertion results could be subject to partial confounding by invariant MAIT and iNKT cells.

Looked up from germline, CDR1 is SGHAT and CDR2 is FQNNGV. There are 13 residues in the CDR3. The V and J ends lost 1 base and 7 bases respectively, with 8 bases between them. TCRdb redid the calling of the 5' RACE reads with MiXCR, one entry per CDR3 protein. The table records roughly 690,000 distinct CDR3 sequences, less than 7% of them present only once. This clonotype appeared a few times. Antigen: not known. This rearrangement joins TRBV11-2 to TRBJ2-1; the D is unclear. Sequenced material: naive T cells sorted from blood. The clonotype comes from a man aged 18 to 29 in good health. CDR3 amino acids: CASSLGPQNEQFF. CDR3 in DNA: TGTGCCAGCAGCTTAGGGCCTCAAAATGAGCAGTTCTTC.